This TCR beta chain was found in a study of PD-1 blockade in classical Hodgkin lymphoma. Each patient's relapse followed autologous stem cell transplantation, and brentuximab vedotin exposure varied. For this clone: Its antigen is still unknown.

Libraries were prepared by immunoSEQ multiplex PCR; TCRdb keeps only in-frame clonotypes and omits some of them. The sample shows 90,000 to 100,000 clones, roughly 89% of them seen only once. Study findings and constraints: TCR diversity in CD4+, not CD8+, cells rose significantly by C4D1. Complete responders matched newly diagnosed patients in baseline diversity.

This TCR was recovered from a human donor with classical Hodgkin lymphoma. Specimen: peripheral blood mononuclear cells (PBMCs), collected at baseline.

The CDR3 DNA reads as TGTGCCAGCAGTTTATCGGGCAGGGGAGGAACAGATACGCAGTATTTT. Its protein product is CASSLSGRGGTDTQYF. The chain recombines TRBV28 with TRBJ2-3, with D perhaps being TRBD1 or TRBD2 (6 bases each). This CDR3 is 16 amino acids long. Germline V CDR1 and CDR2: MDHEN, SYDVKM. The germline V and J ends were trimmed by 1 base and 3 bases, with 14 bases remaining between them.